The T cell receptor (beta chain) under discussion was sequenced for a study of shared clonotypes between healthy human individuals. In the study overall: Donors had three CD4 naive, three CD4 memory, two CD8 naive and one CD8 memory plate apiece.

Comment on this clone: Its antigen is unknown.

Germline V lookup: CDR1 SGHRS, CDR2 YFSETQ. V lost 4 bases to trimming and J lost 5 bases, with 12 bases between them. The CDR3 has 13 residues. Clones were sequenced by immunoSEQ multiplex PCR, and TCRdb holds only the in-frame ones, with some missing. Of over a million clones listed, under 99% are singletons. Study-wide results and caveats: Having only a few donors restricted how much genetic and exposure-history diversity was captured.

Donation came from healthy HIV-negative adults that had no recent acute infections or vaccinations. The origin of this receptor is a young man in good health. Sequenced input: naive CD4+ T cells sorted from blood. As to subset: CD45RA+ positively selected. J is TRBJ2-5 and V is TRBV5-1; possible D gene TRBD1, 7 bases. The CDR3 region has the DNA TGCGCCAGCAGCCAGACAGGGAGGGAGACCCAGTACTTC. This codes for CASSQTGRETQYF.